The 10 T cell receptor beta chains below all came from one sample that was sequenced in a study of cytomegalovirus exposure and HLA in healthy donors. PCR amplification relied on 60 Vbeta primers (plus 13 Jbeta primers). Some clones are missing from TCRdb's copy, which holds only in-frame ones; the method was immunoSEQ multiplex PCR. Counted here are 150,000 to 200,000 clones, approximately 79% occurring once; the ten biggest clones make up approximately 2%. Sequences were obtained from PBMCs. These TCRs come from a human donor in good health.

The chain couples TRBV4-1 to TRBJ2-2; tentatively, D is TRBD2 (5 bases). The CDR3 runs 14 residues. The V end lost 2 bases, the J end lost 4 bases, and 8 bases lay between the germline ends. CDR1 and CDR2 from the germline V gene are MGHRA and YSYEKL. The CDR3 region has the DNA TGCGCCAGCAGCCAATCCACTAGCACCGGGGAGCTGTTTTTT. Its protein product is CASSQSTSTGELFF.

The J gene is TRBJ2-1, the V gene TRBV7-8, with 10 bases that match TRBD2. The CDR3 consists of 16 residues. With V trimmed by 5 bases and J by 2 bases, 6 bases remained unmatched. Germline lookup yields CDR1 SGHVS and CDR2 FQNEAQ. The CDR3 DNA follows: TGTGCCAGCAGCATAATAGCGGGGGGCACCTACAATGAGCAGTTCTTC. Its translation: CASSIIAGGTYNEQFF.

CDR3 loop: CASSALAAYNEQFF. As DNA, the CDR3 is TGTGCCAGCAGTGCCTTAGCGGCTTACAATGAGCAGTTCTTC. The V gene is TRBV2, the J gene TRBJ2-1, with TRBD2 as a possible D gene (6 bases). Trimming stripped 4 bases from V and 4 bases from J, with 11 bases between. The length of the CDR3 is 14 residues. Germline V gene data show CDR1 as SNHLY and CDR2 as FYNNEI.

V usage is TRBV13 and J usage is TRBJ1-5; 7 bases match TRBD1. This CDR3 region has 14 residues. CDR1 is PRHDT and CDR2 is FYEKMQ in the germline V gene (reference sequence). J was trimmed by 5 bases and V by 5 bases; bases with no gene match: 6. CDR3 nucleotides: TGTGCCAGCAGCCAGGCCAGGGGGGATCAGCCCCAGCATTTT. This translates into CASSQARGDQPQHF.

The gene calls are TRBV13 and TRBJ1-2; the match to TRBD1 covers 8 bases. J lost 7 bases, V lost 2 bases, and 12 bases had no gene match. This CDR3 is built from 16 residues. The germline V gene encodes CDR1 PRHDT and CDR2 FYEKMQ (reference sequence). The CDR3 DNA reads as TGTGCCAGCAGCTTACAGGGGGCTTTTGAATTTTCTGGCTACACCTTC. Translation: CASSLQGAFEFSGYTF.

This chain links TRBV10-3 with TRBJ2-3; a weak D match, TRBD2 (5 bases). V gave up 0 bases and J gave up 14 bases, with 12 bases separating them. This CDR3 is 12 amino acids long. Germline lookup yields CDR1 ENHRY and CDR2 SYGVKD. The CDR3 bases are TGTGCCATCAGTGAGTCGACTAACAGCGGGTATTTT. Its translation is CAISESTNSGYF.

This clone was observed a single time. The V gene is TRBV7-8, the J gene TRBJ2-7, with TRBD1 identical over 7 bases. Germline CDR1 reads SGHVS; CDR2 reads FQNEAQ. Trimming cost V 5 bases and J 5 bases; bases outside gene matches: 9. The CDR3 loop spans 14 amino acids. CDR3 protein: CASSMGQIKDEQYF. The DNA of the CDR3 is TGTGCCAGCAGCATGGGACAGATCAAGGACGAGCAGTACTTC. Drawing the rest from reference TRBV7-8 and TRBJ2-7, the complete variable domain is GAGVSQSPRYKVAKRGQDVALRCDPISGHVSLFWYQQALGQGPEFLTYFQNEAQLDKSGLPSDRFFAERPEGSVSTLKIQRTQQEDSAVYLCASSMGQIKDEQYFGPGTRLTVT.

The chain links TRBV2 to TRBJ2-3, with 13 bases aligning to TRBD2. V trimming: 7 bases; J trimming: 4 bases; junction bases outside the gene matches: 8. This CDR3 is 16 amino acids long. Germline lookup yields CDR1 SNHLY and CDR2 FYNNEI. CDR3 bases: TGTGCCAGCACCCCCACTAGCGGGGGGGCATCAGATACGCAGTATTTT. Translated: CASTPTSGGASDTQYF.

The chain is built from TRBV14 and TRBJ1-4; D is undetermined. V lost 4 bases and J 6 bases, leaving 6 bases between the germline ends. Germline V gene lookup returns CDR1 SGHDN and CDR2 FVKESK. CDR3 length equals 12 residues. CDR3 in DNA: TGTGCCAGCAGCCCACCGGATGAAAAACTGTTTTTT. Translating gives CASSPPDEKLFF. The complete variable domain, with remaining parts taken from reference TRBV14 and TRBJ1-4, reads EAGVTQFPSHSVIEKGQTVTLRCDPISGHDNLYWYRRVMGKEIKFLLHFVKESKQDESGMPNNRFLAERTGGTYSTLKVQPAELEDSGVYFCASSPPDEKLFFGSGTQLSVL.

The chain joins TRBV25-1 to TRBJ1-4; 8 bases are a match to TRBD1. The CDR3 has 15 amino acids. Per the germline V gene, CDR1 is MGHDK and CDR2 is SYGVNS. Losses at the gene ends were 1 base for V and 7 bases for J; bases not matched to a gene: 5. The DNA for the CDR3 is TGTGCCAGCAGTGAATCAACAGGGGGGTTTGAAAAACTGTTTTTT. It translates to CASSESTGGFEKLFF.